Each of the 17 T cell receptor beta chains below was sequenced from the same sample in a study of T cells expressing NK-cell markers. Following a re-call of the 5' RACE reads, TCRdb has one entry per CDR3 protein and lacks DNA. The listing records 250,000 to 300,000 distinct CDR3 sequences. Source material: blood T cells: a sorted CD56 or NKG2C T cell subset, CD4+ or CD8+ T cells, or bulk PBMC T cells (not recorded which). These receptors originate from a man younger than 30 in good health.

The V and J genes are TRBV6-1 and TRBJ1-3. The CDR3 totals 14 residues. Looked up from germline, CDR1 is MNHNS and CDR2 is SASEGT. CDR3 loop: CASSPGLPRDTIYF.

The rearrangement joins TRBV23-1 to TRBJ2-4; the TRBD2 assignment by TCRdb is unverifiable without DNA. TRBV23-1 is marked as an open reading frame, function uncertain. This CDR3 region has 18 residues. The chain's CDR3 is CASSPSRQINAAKNIQYF.

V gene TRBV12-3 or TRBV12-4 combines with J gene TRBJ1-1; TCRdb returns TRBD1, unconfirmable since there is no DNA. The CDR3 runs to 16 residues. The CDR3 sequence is CASSKRPGTGDTEAFF.

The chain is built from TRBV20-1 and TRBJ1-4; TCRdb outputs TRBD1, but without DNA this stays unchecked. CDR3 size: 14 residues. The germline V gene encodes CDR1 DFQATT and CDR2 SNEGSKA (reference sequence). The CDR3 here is CSARGQGKSEKLFF.

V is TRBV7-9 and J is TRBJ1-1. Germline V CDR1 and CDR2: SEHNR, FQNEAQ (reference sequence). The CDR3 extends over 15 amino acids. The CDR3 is CASTARLMGNTEAFF.

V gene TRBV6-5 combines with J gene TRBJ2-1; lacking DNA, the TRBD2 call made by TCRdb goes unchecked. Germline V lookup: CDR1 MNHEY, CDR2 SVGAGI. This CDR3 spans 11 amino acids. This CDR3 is CASRRLDEQFF.

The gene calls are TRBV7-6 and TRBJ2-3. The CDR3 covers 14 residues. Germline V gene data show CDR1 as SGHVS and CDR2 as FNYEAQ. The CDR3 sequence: CASSFGDPSDTQYF.

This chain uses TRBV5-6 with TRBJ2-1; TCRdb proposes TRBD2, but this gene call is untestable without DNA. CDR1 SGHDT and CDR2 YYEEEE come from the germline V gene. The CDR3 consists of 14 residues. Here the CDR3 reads CASSGRPGTNEQFF.

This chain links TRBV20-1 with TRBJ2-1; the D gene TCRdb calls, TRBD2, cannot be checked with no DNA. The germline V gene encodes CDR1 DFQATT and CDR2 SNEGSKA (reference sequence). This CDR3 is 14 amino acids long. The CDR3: CSARNPRPHNEQFF.

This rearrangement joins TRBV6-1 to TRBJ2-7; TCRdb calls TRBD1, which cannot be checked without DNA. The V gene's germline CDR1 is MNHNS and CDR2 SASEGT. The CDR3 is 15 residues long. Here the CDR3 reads CASSLRQGDVYEQYF.

CDR3 in amino acids: CASSGRGSTHSYEQYF. The rearrangement joins TRBV2 to TRBJ2-7. This CDR3 has 16 amino acids. Germline values: CDR1 SNHLY, CDR2 FYNNEI.

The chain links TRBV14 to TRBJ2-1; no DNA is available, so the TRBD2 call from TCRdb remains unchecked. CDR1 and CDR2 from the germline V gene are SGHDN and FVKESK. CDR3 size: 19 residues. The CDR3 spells CASSQDISGTSGRYNEQFF.

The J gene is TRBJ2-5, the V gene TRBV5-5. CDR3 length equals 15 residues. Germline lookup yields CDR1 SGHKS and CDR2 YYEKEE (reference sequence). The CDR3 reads CASSRMPGYQETQYF. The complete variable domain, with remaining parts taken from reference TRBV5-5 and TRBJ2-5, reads DAGVTQSPTHLIKTRGQQVTLRCSPISGHKSVSWYQQVLGQGPQFIFQYYEKEERGRGNFPDRFSARQFPNYSSELNVNALLLGDSALYLCASSRMPGYQETQYFGPGTRLLVL.

CDR3 protein: CASSPRDSPLSGANVLTF. V is TRBV7-2 and J is TRBJ2-6; TCRdb selects TRBD1, and the lack of DNA leaves this call unchecked. The CDR3 length is 18 residues. The V gene's germline CDR1 is SGHTA and CDR2 FQGNSA.

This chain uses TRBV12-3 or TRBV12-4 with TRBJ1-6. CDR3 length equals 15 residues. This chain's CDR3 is CASSFRGSAPQPLHF.

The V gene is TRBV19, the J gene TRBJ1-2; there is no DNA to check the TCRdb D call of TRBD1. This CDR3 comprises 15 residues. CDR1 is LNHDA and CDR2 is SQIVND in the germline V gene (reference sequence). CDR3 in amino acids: CASTTFGTVNYGYTF.

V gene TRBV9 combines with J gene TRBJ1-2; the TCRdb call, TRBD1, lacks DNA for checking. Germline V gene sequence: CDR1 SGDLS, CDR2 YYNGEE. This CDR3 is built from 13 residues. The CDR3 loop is CASSTGTEYGYTF.